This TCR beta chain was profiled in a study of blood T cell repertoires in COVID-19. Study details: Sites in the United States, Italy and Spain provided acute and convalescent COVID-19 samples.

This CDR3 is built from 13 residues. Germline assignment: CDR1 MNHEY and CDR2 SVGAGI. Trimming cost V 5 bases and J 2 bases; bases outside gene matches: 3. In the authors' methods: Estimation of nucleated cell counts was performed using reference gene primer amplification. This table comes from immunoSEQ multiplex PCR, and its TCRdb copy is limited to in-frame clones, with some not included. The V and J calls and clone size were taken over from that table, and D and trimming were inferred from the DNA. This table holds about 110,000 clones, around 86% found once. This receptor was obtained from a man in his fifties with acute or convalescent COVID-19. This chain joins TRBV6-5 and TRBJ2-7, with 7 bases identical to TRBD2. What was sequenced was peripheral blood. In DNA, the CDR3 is TGTGCCAGCAGTAGCGGGGAGACCTACGAGCAGTACTTC. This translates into CASSSGETYEQYF.